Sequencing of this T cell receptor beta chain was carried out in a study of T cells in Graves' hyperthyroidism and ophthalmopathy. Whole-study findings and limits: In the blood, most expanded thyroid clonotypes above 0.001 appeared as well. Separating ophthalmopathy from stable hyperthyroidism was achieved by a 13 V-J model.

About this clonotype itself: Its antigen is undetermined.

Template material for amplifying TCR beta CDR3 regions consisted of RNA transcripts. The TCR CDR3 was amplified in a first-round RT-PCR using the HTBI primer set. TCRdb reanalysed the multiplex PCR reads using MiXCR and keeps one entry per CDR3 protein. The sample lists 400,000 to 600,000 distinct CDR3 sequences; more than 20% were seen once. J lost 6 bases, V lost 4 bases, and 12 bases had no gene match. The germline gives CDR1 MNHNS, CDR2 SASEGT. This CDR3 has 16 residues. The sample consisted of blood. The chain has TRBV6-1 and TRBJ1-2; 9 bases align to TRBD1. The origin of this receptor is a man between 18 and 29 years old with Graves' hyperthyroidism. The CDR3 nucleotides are TGTGCCAGCAGTGCTACCGGGACAGGGTCCTGGGATGGCTACACCTTC. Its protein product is CASSATGTGSWDGYTF.